This TCR beta chain was identified during a study of response to subunit inactivated influenza vaccine. Trimming took 4 bases from V and 4 from J, leaving 13 bases between them. Germline V CDR1 and CDR2: SQVTM, ANQGSEA. The CDR3 runs 14 residues. The study, taken as a whole, reports: The authors suggested that few new T cells are recruited per seasonal influenza vaccination.

TCRdb called the RT-PCR reads again in MiXCR, with one record for every CDR3 protein. The sample carries some 850,000 distinct CDR3 sequences, 15% to 20% recorded once. This clonotype has only a few counts. Its target is unknown. The chain couples TRBV29-1 to TRBJ2-2; D perhaps matches TRBD1 (6 bases). This TCR was recovered from a man aged 45-60 years who received an inactivated influenza vaccine. The source material was PBMCs from blood, sampled more than 4 days after vaccination. The CDR3 DNA follows: TGCAGCGTTGCGAAGGGGGTTACCACCGGGGAGCTGTTTTTT. This encodes CSVAKGVTTGELFF.